The clone carrying this TCR beta chain is medium-sized in the sample. These data belong to a study of blood T cell repertoires in COVID-19. The CDR3 is 18 residues long. Germline CDR1 GTSNPN, CDR2 SVGIG (reference sequence). V dropped 0 bases and J dropped 0; count of bases not matched to a gene: 10. The table came from immunoSEQ multiplex PCR; TCRdb's copy has only in-frame clones and leaves some out. The table has roughly 15,000 clones, around 70% seen once. The chain recombines TRBV30 with TRBJ2-7, with 11 bases identical to TRBD2. The sample comprised peripheral blood. The clonotype originates from a man in his 60s with acute or convalescent COVID-19. The CDR3 here is CAWSVRGSGLAVSYEQYF. In DNA form, the CDR3 reads TGTGCCTGGAGTGTTCGAGGTTCGGGACTAGCGGTCTCCTACGAGCAGTACTTC.